Detailed here is one T cell receptor (beta chain). The antigen is undetermined. CDR1 MGHDK and CDR2 SYGVNS come from the germline V gene. The CDR3 spans 14 residues. The V segment lost 3 bases and the J segment 3 bases; nucleotides outside the gene matches: 0. Cultured CD4+ T cells had their DNA profiled by the Oncomine TCR Beta short-read assay. TCRdb used MiXCR to reprocess the PCR reads, holding one entry per CDR3 protein. The sample carries around 21,000 distinct CDR3 sequences, roughly three fifths recorded once. Treatment here: roughly ten-day PBMC culture with coronavirus spike peptide pools or control peptides (ViraFEST assay). The data derive from a study of vaccination and CD4 T cells after COVID-19. Turning to the study itself: The study enrolled six male and four female convalescents, two of whom were Hispanic. Once diagnosed, patients had post-COVID samples drawn a median approximately 100 days later (range 35 to 161).

This sequence originates from a human donor who had recovered from COVID-19. The V gene is TRBV25-1, the J gene TRBJ2-2; 8 positions agree with TRBD1. The sequenced sample consisted of CD4+ T cells from blood, cultured in vitro. CDR3 DNA: TGTGCCAGCAGTGAGGGACAGGACACCGGGGAGCTGTTTTTT. It translates to CASSEGQDTGELFF.